The rows below give T cell receptor beta chains drawn from one sample of a study of shared clonotypes between healthy human individuals. TCRdb's copy holds only in-frame clones and misses some; the assay was immunoSEQ multiplex PCR. The sample includes about 2.1 million clones, about 92% of them seen just once. The sequenced material came from naive CD8+ T cells from PBMCs. The origin of the receptors is a man between 18 and 29 years old in good health. Some clones in this sample may be carry-over from other donors' samples. The CDR3 runs from the conserved cysteine through the conserved F or W. D genes are given only for firm matches. Clone size is not always given. Where it is, it says once, few, many or a class for expanded clones.

D	size	J	V	DNA	CDR3
TRBD1	.	TRBJ1-4	TRBV7-8	TGTGCCAGCAGCTCCAAAGGGGGCGCATATGAAAAACTGTTTTTT	CASSSKGGAYEKLFF
TRBD1	.	TRBJ2-7	TRBV27	TGTGCCAGCAGTGGCGACAGGGTAGGGGCTGGTTACGAGCAGTACTTC	CASSGDRVGAGYEQYF
.	.	TRBJ1-2	TRBV7-8	TGTGCCAGCACCGTCAGGAGGGACGCACCTGTCTATGGCTACACCTTC	CASTVRRDAPVYGYTF
TRBD1	.	TRBJ2-7	TRBV6-5	TGTGCCAGCAGTTACTCGATGGGACAGGAGGCCTACGAGCAGTACTTC	CASSYSMGQEAYEQYF
TRBD2	once	TRBJ2-1	TRBV9	TGTGCCAGCAGCCTAGGGACTAGCGGGAGTTATGAGCAGTTCTTC	CASSLGTSGSYEQFF
.	few	TRBJ1-1	TRBV9	TGTGCCAGCAGCTCAGTTAGGACCGGGGATGAAGCTTTCTTT	CASSSVRTGDEAFF
.	.	TRBJ2-7	TRBV4-1	TGCGCCAGCAGCCCACCGGATGGGAGAACCTACGAGCAGTACTTC	CASSPPDGRTYEQYF
.	.	TRBJ2-1	TRBV5-6	TGTGCCAGCAGCTTGGAACGGGTAGCGAGCTCCTACAATGAGCAGTTCTTC	CASSLERVASSYNEQFF
.	.	TRBJ1-3	TRBV20-1	TGCAGTGCTCGATCTGGAAACACCATATATTTT	CSARSGNTIYF
.	.	TRBJ1-2	TRBV25-1	TGTGCCAGCAGTGAGCCCTTTGGGCTGCGGGGCTACACCTTC	CASSEPFGLRGYTF
TRBD2	.	TRBJ2-7	TRBV19	TGTGCCAGTAGTTTATTACGACTAGCGAGTGAGCAGTACTTC	CASSLLRLASEQYF
.	once	TRBJ2-7	TRBV27	TGTGCCAGCAGCCGCAGGGGTCCCGACGAGCAGTACTTC	CASSRRGPDEQYF
TRBD2	.	TRBJ2-7	TRBV7-6	TGTGCCAGCAGCCCCGGGACTAGCGGGAGGGCGATCTCCTACGAGCAGTACTTC	CASSPGTSGRAISYEQYF
TRBD1	.	TRBJ1-3	TRBV4-1	TGCGCCAGCAGCCAACAGGGGGCAGGAGGAAACACCATATATTTT	CASSQQGAGGNTIYF
.	.	TRBJ2-5	TRBV27	TGTGCCAGCAGTGACCAGCGGTTGGGGGAGACCCAGTACTTC	CASSDQRLGETQYF
TRBD2	.	TRBJ2-1	TRBV7-3	TGTGCCAGCAGCTTGACTAGCGGGAGGACCAATAATGAGCAGTTCTTC	CASSLTSGRTNNEQFF
.	.	TRBJ1-2	TRBV15	TGTGCCACCAGCAGAGGACGTGGCTACACCTTC	CATSRGRGYTF
TRBD2	once	TRBJ2-1	TRBV7-9	TGTGCCAGCAGCTCCTGGACTAGCGGGATCGTGAATGAGCAGTTCTTC	CASSSWTSGIVNEQFF
TRBD1	.	TRBJ2-7	TRBV5-1	TGCGCCAGCGGGGCGGACAGGGCCTACGAGCAGTACTTC	CASGADRAYEQYF
.	.	TRBJ1-2	TRBV7-9	TGTGCCAGCAGCTTAGGGGCGAACAATGGCTACACCTTC	CASSLGANNGYTF
.	.	TRBJ2-3	TRBV27	TGTGCCAGCTTTCCCAGAGGGGTTTGGAGCACAGATACGCAGTATTTT	CASFPRGVWSTDTQYF
TRBD2	.	TRBJ2-7	TRBV28	TGTGCCAGCAGTCCGTCACTAGCGGGTCCCTCCTACGAGCAGTACTTC	CASSPSLAGPSYEQYF
.	.	TRBJ2-2	TRBV7-9	TGTGCCAGCAGCTTAGAGGGCGGGGAGCTGTTTTTT	CASSLEGGELFF
.	.	TRBJ2-1	TRBV5-1	TGCGCCAGCAGCTTCGTAGGGCAGGGGCACTCCTACAATGAGCAGTTCTTC	CASSFVGQGHSYNEQFF
.	.	TRBJ1-5	TRBV5-8	TGTGCCAGCAGCTTACAGGGCAATCAGCCCCAGCATTTT	CASSLQGNQPQHF
.	.	TRBJ1-1	TRBV7-3	TGTGCCAGCAGCTTAACGGGAGGCCCCGGAGGACAGATGGACACTGAAGCTTTCTTT	CASSLTGGPGGQMDTEAFF
.	.	TRBJ2-7	TRBV6-5	TGTGCCAGCAGCCTAGGACAGGTGGGGGGATACGAGCAGTACTTC	CASSLGQVGGYEQYF
.	.	TRBJ1-5	TRBV28	TGTGCCAGCAGTTTACTGGCAGCCTATAGCAATCAGCCCCAGCATTTT	CASSLLAAYSNQPQHF
TRBD2	.	TRBJ2-1	TRBV7-9	TGTGCCAGCAGCCTACGACTAGCGGGTCTCAATGAGCAGTTCTTC	CASSLRLAGLNEQFF
TRBD1	.	TRBJ2-5	TRBV5-1	TGCGCCAGCAGCTTATGGACAGGGGAACAAGAGACCCAGTACTTC	CASSLWTGEQETQYF
.	.	TRBJ2-3	TRBV4-3	TGCGCCAGCAGCCAAACCGGGATGGGGACAGATACGCAGTATTTT	CASSQTGMGTDTQYF
.	.	TRBJ2-4	TRBV6-1	TGTGCCAGTACCGACAGCCCGACAACCAAAAACATTCAGTACTTC	CASTDSPTTKNIQYF
TRBD2	.	TRBJ2-7	TRBV19	TGTGCCAGTAGTATTCGGGGGGTCTCCTACGAGCAGTACTTC	CASSIRGVSYEQYF
TRBD2	.	TRBJ2-3	TRBV6-6	TGTGCCAGCAGTTACTCGACGGGAGGCCCAGATACGCAGTATTTT	CASSYSTGGPDTQYF
.	.	TRBJ2-2	TRBV6-1	TGTGCCAGCAGTGAAGGGCCTAACACCGGGGAGCTGTTTTTT	CASSEGPNTGELFF
.	few	TRBJ2-1	TRBV7-9	TGTGCCAGCAGCTTTGGCAATGAGCAGTTCTTC	CASSFGNEQFF
TRBD1	.	TRBJ1-1	TRBV19	TGTGCCAGTAGTATTCTTTTCAGGGGGACTCTGAACACTGAAGCTTTCTTT	CASSILFRGTLNTEAFF
.	.	TRBJ2-3	TRBV18	TGTGCCAGCTCACCAAGGAGGGACGGACTATCAGATACGCAGTATTTT	CASSPRRDGLSDTQYF
.	.	TRBJ1-2	TRBV12-5	TGTGCTAGTGGTCAAAAAGCCCGTGGCACCCTACAGGGCTACACCTTC	CASGQKARGTLQGYTF
TRBD2	.	TRBJ2-7	TRBV7-9	TGTGCCAGCAGCAGACCGGGACTAGTAGTTACCTACGAGCAGTACTTC	CASSRPGLVVTYEQYF